Sequencing of this TCR beta chain was carried out in a study of T cells in Graves' hyperthyroidism and ophthalmopathy. Study conclusions and caveats: A model built on 13 V-J features separated ophthalmopathy from stable hyperthyroidism.

Template material for amplifying TCR beta CDR3 regions consisted of RNA transcripts. With the HTBI primer set, the TCR CDR3 went through a first round of RT-PCR. TCRdb passed the multiplex PCR reads through MiXCR, listing each CDR3 protein once. Of under 300,000 distinct CDR3 sequences in the sample, approximately 23% are singletons; the top ten hold approximately 60%. About this clonotype: Its antigen is currently unknown.

Patients with uncontrolled infections, other autoimmune diseases, pregnancy or lactation were excluded. The CDR3 covers 15 residues. The V gene's germline CDR1 is MNHEY and CDR2 SMNVEV (reference sequence). The V end was cut by 2 bases, the J end by 0 bases, with 10 bases between. The sample taken for sequencing was blood. The TCR sequence derives from a man under 40 with Graves' ophthalmopathy. This chain links TRBV27 with TRBJ1-1, with no clear D. The CDR3 spells CASSLGSGMNTEAFF. Written as DNA, the CDR3 is TGTGCCAGCAGTTTAGGTTCGGGGATGAACACTGAAGCTTTCTTT.